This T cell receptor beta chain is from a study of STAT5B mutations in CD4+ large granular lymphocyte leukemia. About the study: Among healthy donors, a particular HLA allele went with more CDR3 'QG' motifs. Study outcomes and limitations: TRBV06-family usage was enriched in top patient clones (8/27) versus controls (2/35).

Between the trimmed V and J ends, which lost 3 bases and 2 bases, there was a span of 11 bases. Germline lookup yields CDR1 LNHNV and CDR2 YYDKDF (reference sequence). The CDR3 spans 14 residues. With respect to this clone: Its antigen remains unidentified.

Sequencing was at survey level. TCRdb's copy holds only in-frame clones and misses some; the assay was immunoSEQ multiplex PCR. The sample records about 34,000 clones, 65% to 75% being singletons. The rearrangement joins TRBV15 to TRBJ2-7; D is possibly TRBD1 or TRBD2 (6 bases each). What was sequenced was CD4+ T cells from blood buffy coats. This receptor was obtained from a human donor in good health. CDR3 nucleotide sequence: TGTGCCACCAGCAGGGGCCGGGGGCCCTACGAGCAGTACTTC. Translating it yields CATSRGRGPYEQYF.